The clone carrying this TCR beta chain was detected a few times. Its antigen is not known. In the PCR, 60 Vbeta and 13 Jbeta primers were used. TCRdb's table, derived via immunoSEQ multiplex PCR, lists solely in-frame clones and lacks some. The table includes about 160,000 clones, roughly 80% detected once. The data were taken from a study of cytomegalovirus exposure and HLA in healthy donors. Study-level information: Genotyping of roughly 400 donors showed that around 86% belonged to the Caucasian-associated ancestry cluster.

The V and J ends lost 1 base and 0 bases respectively, with 10 bases between them. Germline-derived CDR1 and CDR2 are MGHRA and YSYEKL. The length of the CDR3 is 16 residues. Healthy bone marrow donors made up the donors. Whole-study findings and limits: Cytomegalovirus status was reportedly diagnosed by the classifier with high sensitivity and specificity.

Specimen: PBMCs. This receptor was taken from a man in his forties or fifties in good health and CMV-seropositive. The chain has TRBV4-1 and TRBJ1-3; no reliable D call. DNA for the CDR3: TGCGCCAGCAGCCAAGTCGCTGCAGGCTCTGGAAACACCATATATTTT. Translation: CASSQVAAGSGNTIYF.